Below are 31 T cell receptor beta chains sequenced from a single sample in a study of blood T cell repertoires in COVID-19. The repertoire was sequenced with immunoSEQ multiplex PCR; TCRdb's copy has only in-frame clones and lacks some. The table has approximately 380,000 clones, approximately 90% seen once. Sequenced: PBMCs or T cells enriched from blood (not recorded which). Receptor source: a woman between 18 and 29 years old who had recovered from COVID-19.

The chain has TRBV5-1 and TRBJ2-5, with a tentative D call TRBD1 (5 bases). CDR3 size: 14 residues. Germline CDR1 is SGHRS and CDR2 is YFSETQ. The V gene lost 3 bases and the J gene lost 5 bases, with 14 bases spanning the gap. The CDR3 DNA is TGCGCCAGCAGCTGGTCGACTGGGGCGGAGACCCAGTACTTC. It yields the protein CASSWSTGAETQYF.

The genes are TRBV30 and TRBJ1-4; 7 bases fit TRBD1. This CDR3 contains 15 residues. V gave up 2 bases and J gave up 6 bases; unmatched junction bases: 9. From germline, CDR1 is GTSNPN and CDR2 SVGIG (reference sequence). CDR3 sequence (DNA): TGTGCCTGGAGTTCTTCGACAGGGACCGATGAAAAACTGTTTTTT. The encoded protein is CAWSSSTGTDEKLFF.

V and J are TRBV6-5 and TRBJ1-2; TRBD1 agrees at 7 bases. CDR1 and CDR2 (germline): MNHEY, SVGAGI. The V and J ends lost 6 bases and 3 bases, in that order; junction bases with no gene match: 10. The CDR3 sequence is 15 residues long. Here the CDR3 DNA reads TGTGCCAGCAGGCTAACAACAGGGGAATACTATGGCTACACCTTC. It specifies CASRLTTGEYYGYTF.

The rearrangement joins TRBV27 to TRBJ2-3; weak D call: TRBD2 (5 bases). Germline assignment: CDR1 MNHEY and CDR2 SMNVEV (reference sequence). The CDR3 consists of 13 residues. Trimming removed 3 bases from V and 2 bases from J, with 6 bases in between. CDR3 residues: CASSLRDTDTQYF. The CDR3 nucleotides read TGTGCCAGCAGTTTGAGGGACACAGATACGCAGTATTTT.

A remark on this clone: The same CDR3 arises from other DNA sequences in this sample as well. The rearrangement links TRBV20-1 to TRBJ2-5; 8 nucleotides match TRBD1. Looked up from germline, CDR1 is DFQATT and CDR2 is SNEGSKA (reference sequence). The V gene end was trimmed by 3 bases and the J gene end by 1 base; junction bases not matched to a gene: 7. CDR3 size: 15 residues. CDR3 loop: CSASPPTGGQETQYF. CDR3 coding DNA: TGCAGTGCTAGTCCCCCCACAGGGGGCCAAGAGACCCAGTACTTC.

The rearrangement links TRBV28 to TRBJ1-2; TRBD1 aligns across 8 bases. V was clipped by 5 bases and J by 4 bases; unmatched bases: 12. Germline values: CDR1 MDHEN, CDR2 SYDVKM. This CDR3 region has 16 residues. The CDR3 sequence is CASSTPTGVFVYGYTF. The CDR3 coding sequence is TGTGCCAGCAGTACTCCGACAGGGGTCTTCGTCTATGGCTACACCTTC.

In this sample, this clone turned up a few times. This sequence joins TRBV19 and TRBJ1-6; D is perhaps TRBD1 (5 bases). Germline CDR1 reads LNHDA; CDR2 reads SQIVND (reference sequence). CDR3 length: 15 amino acids. V dropped 7 bases and J dropped 9 bases, with 19 bases sitting between them. The CDR3 sequence is CASTGGRGVSSPLHF. In DNA, the CDR3 is TGTGCCAGTACCGGGGGAAGGGGCGTTAGTTCACCCCTCCACTTT.

J is TRBJ2-5 and V is TRBV20-1; D remains ambiguous. Germline CDR1 is DFQATT and CDR2 is SNEGSKA (reference sequence). This CDR3 comprises 15 residues. Trimming stripped 3 bases from V and 1 base from J, with 15 bases between. The CDR3 DNA reads as TGCAGTGCTAGTAGGTGGGCTACCTTCCAAGAGACCCAGTACTTC. Encoded protein: CSASRWATFQETQYF.

J is TRBJ1-5 and V is TRBV7-2; 11 positions agree with TRBD1. CDR1 is SGHTA and CDR2 is FQGNSA in the germline V gene. The J segment lost 3 bases and the V segment lost 5 bases, leaving 6 bases of the junction unmatched. There are 16 residues in the CDR3. The CDR3 coding sequence is TGTGCCAGCAGCCCTGAGGGACAGGGGGTCAATCAGCCCCAGCATTTT. It specifies CASSPEGQGVNQPQHF.

The chain recombines TRBV27 with TRBJ1-5, with 9 bases identical to TRBD1. The germline gives CDR1 MNHEY, CDR2 SMNVEV (reference sequence). The CDR3 consists of 17 residues. V lost 5 bases, J lost 0 bases, and 8 bases stayed unmatched. CDR3 protein: CASSNHRGLFSNQPQHF. The CDR3, as DNA: TGTGCCAGCAGTAACCACAGGGGGCTTTTTAGCAATCAGCCCCAGCATTTT.

This clone has more than one count but fewer than ten. V gene TRBV6-6 combines with J gene TRBJ1-3, with D possibly TRBD1 on 6 matching bases. CDR3 length: 16 residues. The germline gives CDR1 MNHNY, CDR2 SVGAGI (reference sequence). The V end was cut by 6 bases, the J end by 0 bases, with 15 bases between. Written as DNA, the CDR3 is TGTGCCAGCAGCTCGACACAGGGACACTCTGGAAACACCATATATTTT. Residues: CASSSTQGHSGNTIYF.

This clone was detected only once. V is TRBV3-1 (or the pseudogene TRBV3-2) and J is TRBJ1-2, with 11 bases that match TRBD1. Germline V gene sequence: CDR1 LGHDT, CDR2 YNNKEL (reference sequence). V trimming: 4 bases; J trimming: 2 bases; junction bases outside the gene matches: 9. The CDR3 is 17 residues long. Here the CDR3 reads CASSRNGQGAFNYGYTF. DNA for the CDR3: TGTGCCAGCAGCCGAAATGGACAGGGGGCGTTCAACTATGGCTACACCTTC.

The V gene is TRBV30, the J gene TRBJ2-6; possible D gene TRBD2, 5 bases. The germline gives CDR1 GTSNPN, CDR2 SVGIG (reference sequence). Trimming removed 2 bases at V and 4 bases at J, with 18 bases between. The CDR3 extends over 17 amino acids. The CDR3 protein is CAWSPGVLGAGANVLTF. CDR3 DNA: TGTGCCTGGAGTCCCGGGGTGCTCGGAGCCGGGGCCAACGTCCTGACTTTC. Full variable domain (remainder filled in from reference TRBV30 and TRBJ2-6): SQTIHQWPATLVQPVGSPLSLECTVEGTSNPNLYWYRQAAGRGLQLLFYSVGIGQISSEVPQNLSASRPQDRQFILSSKKLLLSDSGFYLCAWSPGVLGAGANVLTFGAGSRLTVL.

The chain carries TRBV28 and TRBJ1-5, with D perhaps TRBD1 (5 bases). Trimming took off 5 bases at V and 2 bases at J, with 13 bases between the two ends. Germline loops: CDR1 MDHEN, CDR2 SYDVKM. The CDR3 has 15 residues. The chain's CDR3 is CASSLRGYGNQPQHF. The DNA for the CDR3 is TGTGCCAGCAGTCTTAGGGGTTACGGCAATCAGCCCCAGCATTTT.

V is TRBV10-2 and J is TRBJ2-2; TRBD2 might be the D (6 bases). Germline V lookup: CDR1 WSHSY, CDR2 SAAADI. V was cut by 0 bases and J by 5 bases, with 10 bases left in between. The CDR3 sequence is 15 residues long. The DNA for the CDR3 is TGCGCCAGCAGTGAGTCGGTGCGGGGAACCGGGGAGCTGTTTTTT. Translated: CASSESVRGTGELFF.

The gene calls are TRBV6-5 and TRBJ1-1, with a possible D match to TRBD1 (5 bases). Germline lookup yields CDR1 MNHEY and CDR2 SVGAGI. The V end lost 2 bases, the J end lost 2 bases, and 12 bases lay between the germline ends. The CDR3 has 15 amino acids. CDR3 nucleotide sequence: TGTGCCAGCAGTTACCGGGGGGACCCAAACACTGAAGCTTTCTTT. It yields the protein CASSYRGDPNTEAFF.

This clone was counted once. V is TRBV28 and J is TRBJ2-7; D may be TRBD1 (5 bases). Per germline, CDR1 MDHEN and CDR2 SYDVKM. V was shortened by 6 bases and J by 4 bases, with 13 bases between the two germline ends. The CDR3 covers 13 residues. CDR3 protein: CASSPKTDYEQYF. DNA for the CDR3: TGTGCCAGCAGCCCTAAGACAGATTACGAGCAGTACTTC. The full variable domain, rest sourced from reference TRBV28 and TRBJ2-7, is DVKVTQSSRYLVKRTGEKVFLECVQDMDHENMFWYRQDPGLGLRLIYFSYDVKMKEKGDIPEGYSVSREKKERFSLILESASTNQTSMYLCASSPKTDYEQYFGPGTRLTVT.

DNA of the CDR3: TGTGCCAGCAGCGTCGAAGCGGGGGGGGCAGATACGCAGTATTTT. Protein product: CASSVEAGGADTQYF. The chain employs TRBV9 and TRBJ2-3; 10 bases are a match to TRBD2. Germline CDR1 SGDLS, CDR2 YYNGEE. The CDR3 loop spans 15 amino acids. The V gene end was trimmed by 2 bases and the J gene end by 4 bases; junction bases not matched to a gene: 4.

Only a few counts were recorded for this clone. CDR3 in DNA: TGTGCCAGCAGCCTCGAAGCACAGGGGGCTTCCTATAATTCACCCCTCCACTTT. This encodes CASSLEAQGASYNSPLHF. J is TRBJ1-6 and V is TRBV7-2; 9 bases are a match to TRBD1. Germline loops: CDR1 SGHTA, CDR2 FQGNSA. Trimming cost V 5 bases and J 1 base; bases outside gene matches: 9. CDR3 length: 18 amino acids.

The V gene is TRBV15, the J gene TRBJ1-3; TRBD1 matches at 8 bases. Germline V CDR1 and CDR2: LNHNV, YYDKDF (reference sequence). This CDR3 is built from 16 residues. V was pared by 1 base and J by 2 bases, with 4 bases of the junction left unmatched. The CDR3 DNA sequence: TGTGCCACCAGCAGAGCCCGGACAGGGACTGGAAACACCATATATTTT. It specifies CATSRARTGTGNTIYF.

The chain is built from TRBV3-1 (or the pseudogene TRBV3-2) and TRBJ1-5; tentative D call: TRBD1 (5 bases). The CDR3 consists of 17 residues. The germline V gene encodes CDR1 LGHDT and CDR2 YNNKEL (reference sequence). V dropped 2 bases and J dropped 6 bases, with 20 bases sitting between them. CDR3 residues: CASSQMGGGSVAQPQHF. CDR3 coding DNA: TGTGCCAGCAGCCAAATGGGCGGGGGGAGCGTTGCTCAGCCCCAGCATTTT.

The chain uses TRBV15 and TRBJ1-5; TRBD1 agrees at 9 bases. This CDR3 is built from 16 residues. The V segment lost 0 bases and the J segment 6 bases; nucleotides outside the gene matches: 6. CDR1 LNHNV and CDR2 YYDKDF come from the germline V gene (reference sequence). The CDR3 protein is CATSRDHTGGGQPQHF. CDR3 nucleotide sequence: TGTGCCACCAGCAGAGATCACACAGGGGGCGGTCAGCCCCAGCATTTT.

V is TRBV12-3 or TRBV12-4 and J is TRBJ2-1, with 9 bases lining up with TRBD2. J gave up 6 bases and V 3 bases, and 0 bases lay outside the gene matches. The CDR3 extends over 13 amino acids. This chain's CDR3 is CASSLRGGNEQFF. The CDR3 DNA follows: TGTGCCAGCAGTTTGCGGGGGGGCAATGAGCAGTTCTTC.

V and J are TRBV19 and TRBJ2-7; 9 positions match TRBD1. This CDR3 region has 14 residues. V lost 7 bases and J lost 4; bases outside the gene matches: 8. Germline V CDR1 and CDR2: LNHDA, SQIVND (reference sequence). This CDR3 reads CASTQDRGMYEQYF. CDR3 sequence (DNA): TGTGCCAGTACTCAAGACAGGGGGATGTACGAGCAGTACTTC.

Note on this clone: Other DNA sequences within the sample encode an identical CDR3. V gene TRBV30 combines with J gene TRBJ2-7; a possible D gene is TRBD2 (6 bases). The CDR3 contains 12 residues. Trimming stripped 0 bases from V and 6 bases from J, with 9 bases between. Germline V gene sequence: CDR1 GTSNPN, CDR2 SVGIG (reference sequence). In nucleotides, the CDR3 is TGTGCCTGGAGTGTTGGGGGACTCGAGCAGTACTTC. Protein product: CAWSVGGLEQYF. The full variable domain, with the rest looked up from reference TRBV30 and TRBJ2-7, is SQTIHQWPATLVQPVGSPLSLECTVEGTSNPNLYWYRQAAGRGLQLLFYSVGIGQISSEVPQNLSASRPQDRQFILSSKKLLLSDSGFYLCAWSVGGLEQYFGPGTRLTVT.

The J gene is TRBJ1-1, the V gene TRBV19; D may be TRBD1 (5 bases). CDR3 length: 15 residues. Trimming took 5 bases from V and 3 from J, leaving 16 bases between them. Germline lookup yields CDR1 LNHDA and CDR2 SQIVND (reference sequence). CDR3 bases: TGTGCCAGTAGTTTGTCAGGGATTAGGTACACTGAAGCTTTCTTT. Amino acid sequence: CASSLSGIRYTEAFF.

V is TRBV9 and J is TRBJ1-1; TRBD1 matches 7 bases. From germline, CDR1 is SGDLS and CDR2 YYNGEE. The V and J ends lost 0 bases and 4 bases, in that order; junction bases with no gene match: 3. This CDR3 region has 14 residues. For the CDR3, the DNA is TGTGCCAGCAGCGTAGTATCAGGGGGCACTGAAGCTTTCTTT. It specifies CASSVVSGGTEAFF.

The chain recombines TRBV3-1 (or the pseudogene TRBV3-2) with TRBJ2-5, with D tentatively TRBD1 (6 bases). Germline-derived CDR1 and CDR2 are LGHDT and YNNKEL (reference sequence). V was pared by 4 bases and J by 11 bases, with 11 bases between. CDR3 length: 11 residues. CDR3 nucleotides: TGTGCCAGCAGCCTTGGGGACAAACAGTACTTC. It is translated as CASSLGDKQYF.

The chain links TRBV27 to TRBJ1-5; D is ambiguous. Trimming left V 11 bases short and J 7 bases short, with 15 bases between. Germline CDR1 and CDR2: MNHEY and SMNVEV (reference sequence). The CDR3 is made up of 12 amino acids. CDR3 loop: CASGSGNQPQHF. For the CDR3, the DNA is TGTGCCTCCGGGTCGGGGAACCAGCCCCAGCATTTT.

This sequence joins TRBV4-1 and TRBJ1-4, with TRBD1 identical over 9 bases. The CDR3 contains 21 residues. Germline assignment: CDR1 MGHRA and CDR2 YSYEKL. The V gene end was trimmed by 3 bases and the J gene end by 8 bases; junction bases not matched to a gene: 25. CDR3: CASSHPPELDRGRGVGEKLFF. The CDR3 coding sequence is TGCGCCAGCAGCCATCCACCCGAATTGGACAGGGGCCGGGGGGTCGGCGAAAAACTGTTTTTT.

The genes are TRBV4-3 and TRBJ2-6, with D uncertain. Between the trimmed V and J ends, which lost 0 bases and 0 bases, there was a span of 6 bases. Germline CDR1 is LGHNA and CDR2 is YSLEER. This CDR3 region has 16 residues. This CDR3 is CASSQDLSSGANVLTF. The CDR3 DNA is TGCGCCAGCAGCCAAGATTTGAGCTCTGGGGCCAACGTCCTGACTTTC.